The entry that follows covers one T cell receptor (beta chain) sequence. Using immunoSEQ multiplex PCR, the repertoire was profiled, and TCRdb retains in-frame clones only, with some absent. The data show under 60,000 clones, with roughly 90% seen just once and around a quarter held by the top ten. This specimen comes from a study of blood T cell repertoires in COVID-19. Study background: The study drew acute and convalescent COVID-19 samples from the United States, Italy and Spain. Sources were T cells, B-cell-depleted T cells, or PBMCs; the material itself was cDNA or gDNA.

This CDR3 comprises 11 residues. Germline CDR1 SGHAT, CDR2 FQDESV (reference sequence). V lost 3 bases and J 6 bases, leaving 3 bases between the germline ends. V gene TRBV11-1 combines with J gene TRBJ2-1; D is uncertain. Source material: peripheral blood. This clonotype was obtained from an elderly woman with acute or convalescent COVID-19. This CDR3 is CASSFSNEQFF. The CDR3 bases are TGTGCCAGCAGCTTCTCCAATGAGCAGTTCTTC.